This T cell receptor (beta chain) was observed in a study of blood T cell repertoires in COVID-19. Looking at the study overall: COVID-19 samples, acute and convalescent, were from the United States, Italy and Spain.

This clone has only a few counts. Looked up from germline, CDR1 is SGHRS and CDR2 is YFSETQ. The CDR3 runs 14 residues. The V and J ends lost 7 bases and 3 bases respectively, with 17 bases between them. How the authors handled the data: Scientists estimated how many nucleated cells there were by amplifying reference gene primers. Profiled with immunoSEQ multiplex PCR; TCRdb holds only in-frame clones, not every one. V and J calls and clone size are copied from that table; D and trimming were computed from the DNA. The sample yields about 170,000 clones, less than 90% seen once. V gene TRBV5-1 combines with J gene TRBJ2-7; maybe TRBD2 (5 bases). The sequencing input was peripheral blood. The sequence derives from a woman aged 60-70 years with COVID-19, enrolled during active disease. CDR3 sequence reads: CASRHLEGLYEQYF. The DNA for the CDR3 is TGCGCCAGCCGCCATCTTGAGGGCCTCTACGAGCAGTACTTC.